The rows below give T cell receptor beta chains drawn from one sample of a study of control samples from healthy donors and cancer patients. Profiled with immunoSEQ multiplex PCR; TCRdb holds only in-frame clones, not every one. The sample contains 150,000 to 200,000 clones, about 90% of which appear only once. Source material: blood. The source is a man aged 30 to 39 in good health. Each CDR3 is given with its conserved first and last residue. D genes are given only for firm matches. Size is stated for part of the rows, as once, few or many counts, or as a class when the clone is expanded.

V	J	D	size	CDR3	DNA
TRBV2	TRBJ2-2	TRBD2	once	CASSMKREGVGGELFF	TGTGCCAGCAGTATGAAGCGGGAAGGGGTAGGCGGGGAGCTGTTTTTT
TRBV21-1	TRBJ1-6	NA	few	CASSTRDSSNSPLHF	TGTGCCAGCAGCACCAGGGACAGCTCTAATTCACCCCTCCACTTT
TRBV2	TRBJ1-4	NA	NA	CASSESGGGGEKLFF	TGTGCCAGCAGTGAATCGGGGGGAGGAGGAGAAAAACTGTTTTTT
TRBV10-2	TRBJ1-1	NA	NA	CASRLQGNTEAFF	TGCGCCAGCAGACTACAGGGGAACACTGAAGCTTTCTTT
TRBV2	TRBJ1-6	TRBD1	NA	CASSKDRLFNSPLHF	TGTGCCAGCAGTAAGGACAGGTTATTCAATTCACCCCTCCACTTT
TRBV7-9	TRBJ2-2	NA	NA	CASSLMGQKNTGELFF	TGTGCCAGCAGCTTGATGGGACAAAAGAACACCGGGGAGCTGTTTTTT
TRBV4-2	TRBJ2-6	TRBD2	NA	CASSQDGGTGANVLTF	TGTGCCAGCAGCCAAGACGGGGGGACTGGGGCCAACGTCCTGACTTTC
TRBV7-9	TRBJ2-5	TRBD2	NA	CASSPGGVRETQYF	TGTGCCAGCAGCCCCGGGGGGGTTCGAGAGACCCAGTACTTC
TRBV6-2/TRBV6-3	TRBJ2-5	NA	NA	CASSYSDSQYF	TGTGCCAGCAGTTACAGTGACTCCCAGTACTTC
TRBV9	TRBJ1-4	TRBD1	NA	CASSLGTARNEKLFF	TGTGCCAGCAGCCTTGGGACAGCTAGGAATGAAAAACTGTTTTTT
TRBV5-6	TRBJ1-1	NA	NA	CASRLLGEERPFF	TGTGCCAGCCGACTTTTAGGGGAGGAAAGACCTTTCTTT
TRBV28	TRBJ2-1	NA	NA	CASSPGVASYNEQFF	TGTGCCAGCAGTCCCGGGGTGGCCTCCTACAATGAGCAGTTCTTC
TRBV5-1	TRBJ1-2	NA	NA	CASSLEQANYGYTF	TGCGCCAGCAGCTTGGAACAGGCTAACTATGGCTACACCTTC
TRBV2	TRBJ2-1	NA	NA	CANSGGGSGLNEQFF	TGTGCCAACTCCGGAGGGGGTAGCGGCCTTAATGAGCAGTTCTTC
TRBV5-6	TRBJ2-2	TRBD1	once	CASRLGPGTGNTGELFF	TGTGCCAGCAGGCTCGGCCCCGGGACAGGGAACACCGGGGAGCTGTTTTTT
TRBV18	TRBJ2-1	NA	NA	CASSPMAGSYNEQFF	TGTGCCAGCTCACCGATGGCGGGCTCCTACAATGAGCAGTTCTTC
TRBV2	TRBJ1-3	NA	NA	CASSFPPGQTGNTIYF	TGTGCCAGCAGTTTCCCCCCGGGACAAACTGGAAACACCATATATTTT
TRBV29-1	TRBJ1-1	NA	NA	CSVPFLGTEAFF	TGCAGCGTACCTTTTCTCGGGACAGAAGCTTTCTTT
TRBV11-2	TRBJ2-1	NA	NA	CASSLIDNEQFF	TGTGCCAGCAGCTTAATTGACAATGAGCAGTTCTTC
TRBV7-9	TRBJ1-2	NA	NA	CASSLEEGRKRGYTF	TGTGCCAGCAGCTTAGAGGAGGGAAGGAAAAGAGGCTACACCTTC
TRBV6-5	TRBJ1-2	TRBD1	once	CASSPPGQGIGYTF	TGTGCCAGCAGTCCGCCGGGACAGGGAATTGGCTACACCTTC
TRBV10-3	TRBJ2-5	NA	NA	CAIGASWGEETQYF	TGTGCCATCGGGGCTAGTTGGGGGGAAGAGACCCAGTACTTC
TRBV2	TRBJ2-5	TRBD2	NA	CATGLAVKTQYF	TGTGCCACGGGACTAGCGGTAAAGACCCAGTACTTC